Here is one TCR beta chain with its context. The antigen is not known. The data are from a study of blood T cells in healthy people across ages. A J-beta primer mix and a sample-barcoded 5' primer were used in a second PCR of roughly 7 to 12 cycles. TCRdb reprocessed the 5' RACE reads via MiXCR and lists one record per CDR3 protein. The sample yields over 300,000 distinct CDR3 sequences, 45% to 60% seen once. Study findings and constraints: Higher diversity, along with more naive CD4+ cells, distinguished long-lived donors from aged donors.

This sequence was found in a man aged 60 to 75 in good health. Sequenced material: blood.

CDR3 in amino acids: CASSEVSSTYEQYF. The DNA for the CDR3 is TGTGCCAGCAGTGAAGTGAGCAGCACTTACGAGCAGTACTTC. The chain employs TRBV6-1 and TRBJ2-7; no firm D call. V dropped 1 base and J dropped 4 bases, with 11 bases sitting between them. Looked up from germline, CDR1 is MNHNS and CDR2 is SASEGT. CDR3 length equals 14 residues.